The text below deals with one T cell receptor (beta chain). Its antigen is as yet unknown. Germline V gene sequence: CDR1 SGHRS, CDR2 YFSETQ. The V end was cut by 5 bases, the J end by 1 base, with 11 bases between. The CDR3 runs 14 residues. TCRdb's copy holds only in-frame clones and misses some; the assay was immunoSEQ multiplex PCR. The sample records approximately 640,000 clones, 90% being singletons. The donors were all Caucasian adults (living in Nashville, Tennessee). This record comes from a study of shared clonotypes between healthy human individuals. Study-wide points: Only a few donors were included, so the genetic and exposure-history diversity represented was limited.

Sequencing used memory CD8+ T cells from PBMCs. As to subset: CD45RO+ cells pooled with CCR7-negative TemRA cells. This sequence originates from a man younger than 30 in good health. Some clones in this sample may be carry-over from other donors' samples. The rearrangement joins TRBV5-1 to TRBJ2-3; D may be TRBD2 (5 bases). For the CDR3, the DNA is TGCGCCAGCAGGCAAGCGGACCGCACAGATACGCAGTATTTT. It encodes CASRQADRTDTQYF.